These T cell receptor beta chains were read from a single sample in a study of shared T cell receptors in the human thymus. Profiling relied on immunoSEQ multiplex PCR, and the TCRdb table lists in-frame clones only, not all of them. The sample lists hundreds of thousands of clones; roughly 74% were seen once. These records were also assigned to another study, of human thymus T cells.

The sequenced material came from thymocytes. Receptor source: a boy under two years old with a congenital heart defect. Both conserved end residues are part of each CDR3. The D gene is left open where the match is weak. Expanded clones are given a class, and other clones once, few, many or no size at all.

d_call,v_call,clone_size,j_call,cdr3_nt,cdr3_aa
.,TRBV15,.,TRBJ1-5,TGTGCCACCAGCAGAGCGGTGGGCAGTCATCAGCCCCAGCATTTT,CATSRAVGSHQPQHF
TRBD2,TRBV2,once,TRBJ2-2,TGTGCCAGTTCGTTCGGACTAGCGGGAGCCTCGAACACCGGGGAGCTGTTTTTT,CASSFGLAGASNTGELFF
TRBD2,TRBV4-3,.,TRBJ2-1,TGCGCCAGCAGGCCCGGGACTAGCGATGCCTACAATGAGCAGTTCTTC,CASRPGTSDAYNEQFF
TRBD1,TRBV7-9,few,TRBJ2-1,TGTGCCAGCAGCTCTGACAGGGAAGCCTACAATGAGCAGTTCTTC,CASSSDREAYNEQFF
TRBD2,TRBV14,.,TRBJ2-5,TGTGCCAGCAGCCTTAAGGGGAGGGGCCACCAAGAGACCCAGTACTTC,CASSLKGRGHQETQYF
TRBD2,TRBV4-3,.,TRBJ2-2,TGCGCCAGCAGCCATCCCAAGGGGACCTCTAGCGGGAGGGCAACCGGGGAGCTGTTTTTT,CASSHPKGTSSGRATGELFF
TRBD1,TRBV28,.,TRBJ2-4,TGTGCCAGCAGCCGCCCGGACAGGGGAGGGGGCCGTATAGCCAAAAACATTCAGTACTTC,CASSRPDRGGGRIAKNIQYF
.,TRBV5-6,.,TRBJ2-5,TGTGCCAGCAGCCTATGTGCGGACCAAGAGACCCAGTACTTC,CASSLCADQETQYF
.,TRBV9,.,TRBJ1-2,TGTGCCAGCAGCGTCGGGGGACGCTACACCTTC,CASSVGGRYTF
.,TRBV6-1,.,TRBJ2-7,TGTGCCAGCAGTCCCTACAGGTACTCCTACGAGCAGTACTTC,CASSPYRYSYEQYF
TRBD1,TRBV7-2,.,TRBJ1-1,TGTGCCAGCAGCTTAGACGGGACAGGGGAAGCCACTGAAGCTTTCTTT,CASSLDGTGEATEAFF
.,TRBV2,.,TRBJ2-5,TGTGCCAGCAGTCCCCGGTCAGCGGCGGCGACCCAGTACTTC,CASSPRSAAATQYF
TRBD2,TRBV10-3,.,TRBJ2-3,TGTGCCATCAGTGAGTCAATCCTAGCGGGAGGGATTGGCCCGGGTTTGGATACGCAGTATTTT,CAISESILAGGIGPGLDTQYF
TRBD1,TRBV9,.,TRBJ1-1,TGTGCCAGCAAAGACAGGGTTCACACTGAAGCTTTCTTT,CASKDRVHTEAFF
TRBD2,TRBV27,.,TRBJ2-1,TGTGCCAGCAGTTTTAGGGGCTTTGGGACTAGCTCCTACAATGAGCAGTTCTTC,CASSFRGFGTSSYNEQFF
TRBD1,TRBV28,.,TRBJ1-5,TGTGCCAGCAGTTACAGGGGGCAGAATCAGCCCCAGCATTTT,CASSYRGQNQPQHF
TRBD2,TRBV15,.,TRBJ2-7,TGTGCCACCAGCAGAGATGGGCTAGCGGGAGACGAGCAGTACTTC,CATSRDGLAGDEQYF
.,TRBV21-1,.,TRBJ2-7,TGTGCCAGCAGCGCCCGCCTAAAGACCTACGAGCAGTACTTC,CASSARLKTYEQYF
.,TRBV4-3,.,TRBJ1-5,TGCGCCAGCAGCCAAGACAGGGGAGATATGGAACGGCCCCAGCATTTT,CASSQDRGDMERPQHF
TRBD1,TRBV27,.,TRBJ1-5,TGTGCCAGCAGTTTGGACGACAGGGGCAATCAGCCCCAGCATTTT,CASSLDDRGNQPQHF
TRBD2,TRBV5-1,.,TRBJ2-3,TGCGCCAGCAGTAACGGGACTAGCACTGCAGATACGCAGTATTTT,CASSNGTSTADTQYF
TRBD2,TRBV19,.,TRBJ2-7,TGTGCCAGTAGTAAGAGCGGGGCAGGAGTTGACGAGCAGTACTTC,CASSKSGAGVDEQYF
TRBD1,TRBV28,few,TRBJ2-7,TGTGCCAGCAGGACGACGGGACAGCCCCCCTACGAGCAGTACTTC,CASRTTGQPPYEQYF
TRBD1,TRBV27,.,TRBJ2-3,TGTGCCAGCAGTTCCCCACCAAGCCCGAGACAGGGGGCGGTAGATACGCAGTATTTT,CASSSPPSPRQGAVDTQYF
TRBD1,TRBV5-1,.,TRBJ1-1,TGCGCCAGCAGCTATAACCGACAGGGGAACACTGAAGCTTTCTTT,CASSYNRQGNTEAFF
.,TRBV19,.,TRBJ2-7,TGTGCCAGTAGTATCGGTCAGGTCGGCGAGCAGTACTTC,CASSIGQVGEQYF
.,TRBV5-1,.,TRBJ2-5,TGCGCCAGCAGCTTGGAGGGGTGGACGGTCCAAGAGACCCAGTACTTC,CASSLEGWTVQETQYF
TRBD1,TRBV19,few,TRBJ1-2,TGTGCCAGTACCGTCACAGGGGTTCACTATGGCTACACCTTC,CASTVTGVHYGYTF
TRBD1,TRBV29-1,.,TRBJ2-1,TGCAGCGACCAAAAAGTCGGGACAGGGTTTTGTAATGAGCAGTTCTTC,CSDQKVGTGFCNEQFF
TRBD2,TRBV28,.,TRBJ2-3,TGTGCCAGCAGTCCCAGAGGCGGGAGGGTGGTCAGCACAGATACGCAGTATTTT,CASSPRGGRVVSTDTQYF
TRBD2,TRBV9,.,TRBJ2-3,TGTGCCAGCAGCGTAGTGACTAGCGGGGAGGTAGATACGCAGTATTTT,CASSVVTSGEVDTQYF
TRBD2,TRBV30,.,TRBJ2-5,TGTGCCTGGATGAGCAACCGGGGGGGCGAGACCCAGTACTTC,CAWMSNRGGETQYF
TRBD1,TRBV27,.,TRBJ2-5,TGTGCCAGCAGGGACAGGGAAGAGACCCAGTACTTC,CASRDREETQYF
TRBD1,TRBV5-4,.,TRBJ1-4,TGTGCCAGCAGCACAAATAAGGACAGGGGGGATGAAAAACTGTTTTTT,CASSTNKDRGDEKLFF
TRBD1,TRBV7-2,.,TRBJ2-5,TGTGCCAGCAGCCGACAACAGGGGGCAGCGAAAGAGACCCAGTACTTC,CASSRQQGAAKETQYF
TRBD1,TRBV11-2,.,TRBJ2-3,TGTGCCAGCAGCTTAGTAGGACCGGGACAGTATAGCACAGATACGCAGTATTTT,CASSLVGPGQYSTDTQYF
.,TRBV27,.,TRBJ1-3,TGTGCCAGCAGTGTCCAACAGGGAAACACCATATATTTT,CASSVQQGNTIYF
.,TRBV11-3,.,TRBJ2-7,TGTGCCAGCAGCTTAGAGAGACAGGCCAAATACCACGAGCAGTACTTC,CASSLERQAKYHEQYF
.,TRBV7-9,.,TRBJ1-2,TGTGCCAGCAGCTTAGATGACGGGTCCTATGGCTACACCTTC,CASSLDDGSYGYTF
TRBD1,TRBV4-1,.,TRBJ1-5,TGCGCCAGCAGCCAAGATATAGACAGGGGGCCGAGTAGGGGGGTATATCAGCCCCAGCATTTT,CASSQDIDRGPSRGVYQPQHF
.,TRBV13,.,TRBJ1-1,TGTGCCAGCAGCTCTGTTCATGGGAGAGACACTGAAGCTTTCTTT,CASSSVHGRDTEAFF
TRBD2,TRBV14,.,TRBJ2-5,TGTGCCAGCAGCCAAGTCGGAGGGAGGGCCGTGAAGACCCAGTACTTC,CASSQVGGRAVKTQYF
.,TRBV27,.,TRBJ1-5,TGTGCCAGCAGATTTGCCGGGTCACATCAGCCCCAGCATTTT,CASRFAGSHQPQHF
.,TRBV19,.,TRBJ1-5,TGTGCCAGTAGTATAGATCAGGGCAGGGGCAATCAGCCCCAGCATTTT,CASSIDQGRGNQPQHF
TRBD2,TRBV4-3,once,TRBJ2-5,TGCGCCAGCAGCCAAGATCGGGCAGCGGGAGAGGGCGTGGAGACCCAGTACTTC,CASSQDRAAGEGVETQYF
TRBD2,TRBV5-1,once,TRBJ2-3,TGCGCCAGCAGTATCGGACTAGAAGATACGCAGTATTTT,CASSIGLEDTQYF
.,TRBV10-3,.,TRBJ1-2,TGTGCCATCGGGTGGGAGGGAATAGGCTATGGCTACACCTTC,CAIGWEGIGYGYTF
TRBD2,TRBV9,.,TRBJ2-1,TGTGCCAGCAGCTCCCGGCGTACTAGCGGGGGGGGTTTCTCCTACAATGAGCAGTTCTTC,CASSSRRTSGGGFSYNEQFF
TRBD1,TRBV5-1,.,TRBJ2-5,TGCGCCAGCAGCCTCCGGGACAGACAAGAGACCCAGTACTTC,CASSLRDRQETQYF
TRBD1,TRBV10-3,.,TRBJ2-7,TGTGCCATCAGTGGGGTGGGACAGGGTGGCCCTCACGAGCAGTACTTC,CAISGVGQGGPHEQYF
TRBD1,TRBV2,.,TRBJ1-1,TGTGCCAGCAGCGCCGGGACAGGGCCCATGAACACTGAAGCTTTCTTT,CASSAGTGPMNTEAFF
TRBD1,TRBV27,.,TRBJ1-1,TGTGCCAGCAGTTCATTTTTACCCCTGGACAGGTGGACTTCAATGAACACTGAAGCTTTCTTT,CASSSFLPLDRWTSMNTEAFF
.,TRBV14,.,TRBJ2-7,TGTGCCAGCAGCCAACGCCCGGGAGCGCACTACGAGCAGTACTTC,CASSQRPGAHYEQYF
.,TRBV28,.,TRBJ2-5,TGTGCCAGCTCGTGGGATAGGGACTCCCAAGAGACCCAGTACTTC,CASSWDRDSQETQYF